These 10 T cell receptor beta chains came from one sample sequenced in a study of T-cell memory formation after mild COVID-19. TCRdb reanalysed the 5' RACE reads using MiXCR and keeps one entry per CDR3 protein. The sample has 140,000 or so distinct CDR3 sequences, roughly 21% seen once. The sample consisted of PBMCs or a T cell subset sorted from them (not recorded which). The receptors originated from an adult woman who had mild COVID-19 (a few samples of this study predate the infection). Cell type and time point are not known.

The CDR3 here is CATAYSGRIAPDTQYF. CDR3 nucleotides: TGTGCCACCGCCTATAGCGGGAGAATCGCGCCAGATACGCAGTATTTT. The rearrangement uses TRBV19 and TRBJ2-3, with 9 bases fitting TRBD2. V shed 10 bases and J 4 bases; nucleotides not matched to a gene: 15. Germline CDR1 reads LNHDA; CDR2 reads SQIVND (reference sequence). The CDR3 is 16 amino acids.

The rearrangement links TRBV4-1 to TRBJ2-7; TRBD1 matches 7 bases. The V and J ends lost 2 bases and 2 bases, in that order; junction bases with no gene match: 6. CDR3 size: 15 residues. Germline assignment: CDR1 MGHRA and CDR2 YSYEKL. CDR3 sequence reads: CASSQFPGTAYEQYF. The CDR3 DNA follows: TGCGCCAGCAGCCAATTTCCCGGGACAGCCTACGAGCAGTACTTC.

The chain links TRBV7-9 to TRBJ1-2; D remains ambiguous. Germline CDR1 and CDR2: SEHNR and FQNEAQ (reference sequence). Trimming removed 0 bases at V and 5 bases at J, with 10 bases between. The CDR3 length is 14 residues. The CDR3 loop is CASSLAFGDYGYTF. The DNA for the CDR3 is TGTGCCAGCAGCTTAGCGTTCGGGGATTATGGCTACACCTTC.

This clonotype has a count of ten or more. The chain has TRBV6-6 and TRBJ2-3, with TRBD1 as a possible D gene (6 bases). The CDR3 has 15 residues. The germline gives CDR1 MNHNY, CDR2 SVGAGI (reference sequence). Trimming pared 6 bases from V and 0 bases from J, leaving 13 bases between. The CDR3 protein is CASSPGQISTDTQYF. In DNA form, the CDR3 reads TGTGCCAGCAGCCCCGGACAGATAAGCACAGATACGCAGTATTTT.

In nucleotides, the CDR3 is TGCGCCAGCCCGGCTTTTCGCGAGCAGTACTTC. Encoded protein: CASPAFREQYF. This chain uses TRBV5-1 with TRBJ2-7, with D uncertain. Per germline, CDR1 SGHRS and CDR2 YFSETQ. V lost 7 bases, J lost 6 bases, and 11 bases lay in between. The CDR3 is 11 amino acids. Complete variable domain (other parts from reference TRBV5-1 and TRBJ2-7): KAGVTQTPRYLIKTRGQQVTLSCSPISGHRSVSWYQQTPGQGLQFLFEYFSETQRNKGNFPGRFSGRQFSNSRSEMNVSTLELGDSALYLCASPAFREQYFGPGTRLTVT.

This clonotype was seen only a few times. The chain employs TRBV7-8 and TRBJ2-4; TRBD1 aligns across 10 bases. The CDR3 consists of 14 residues. Germline-derived CDR1 and CDR2 are SGHVS and FQNEAQ. The junction had 5 bases not matched to a gene; V was cut back by 5 bases and J by 7 bases. Here the CDR3 reads CASSRDRGANIQYF. CDR3 bases: TGTGCCAGCAGCCGGGACAGGGGAGCGAACATTCAGTACTTC.

V usage is TRBV7-9 and J usage is TRBJ2-7, with TRBD2 as a possible D gene (5 bases). Germline loops: CDR1 SEHNR, CDR2 FQNEAQ (reference sequence). V was trimmed by 4 bases and J by 4 bases, leaving 11 bases between them. CDR3 length equals 13 residues. This CDR3 is CASSSPGGYEQYF. The DNA of the CDR3 is TGTGCCAGCAGCTCGCCAGGCGGGTACGAGCAGTACTTC. The variable domain in full, completed from reference TRBV7-9 and TRBJ2-7, reads DTGVSQNPRHKITKRGQNVTFRCDPISEHNRLYWYRQTLGQGPEFLTYFQNEAQLEKSRLLSDRFSAERPKGSFSTLEIQRTEQGDSAMYLCASSSPGGYEQYFGPGTRLTVT.

This clonotype was found a few times. The genes are TRBV24-1 and TRBJ2-3; D may be TRBD2 (6 bases). V was pared by 0 bases and J by 3 bases, with 9 bases between. The length of the CDR3 is 15 residues. The germline V gene has CDR1 KGHDR and CDR2 SFDVKD. In DNA form, the CDR3 reads TGTGCCACCAGTGATTTGGTCCGGGGGACAGATACGCAGTATTTT. It yields the protein CATSDLVRGTDTQYF.

This clonotype showed up just a few times. The chain couples TRBV3-1 to TRBJ2-7; D gene unclear. The CDR3 has 15 residues. The germline V gene has CDR1 LGHDT and CDR2 YNNKEL (reference sequence). The germline V and J ends were trimmed by 3 bases and 0 bases, with 12 bases remaining between them. CDR3 in amino acids: CASSHPHGPSYEQYF. As DNA, the CDR3 is TGTGCCAGCAGCCATCCGCACGGACCCTCCTACGAGCAGTACTTC.

This clonotype was observed a few times. The chain has TRBV6-5 and TRBJ2-3, with a weak D call TRBD2 (6 bases). The V end was cut by 8 bases, the J end by 0 bases, with 15 bases between. CDR3 length: 15 residues. Germline CDR1 reads MNHEY; CDR2 reads SVGAGI. CDR3 amino acids: CASRLADTSTDTQYF. Written as DNA, the CDR3 is TGTGCCAGCCGGTTAGCGGATACTAGCACAGATACGCAGTATTTT.